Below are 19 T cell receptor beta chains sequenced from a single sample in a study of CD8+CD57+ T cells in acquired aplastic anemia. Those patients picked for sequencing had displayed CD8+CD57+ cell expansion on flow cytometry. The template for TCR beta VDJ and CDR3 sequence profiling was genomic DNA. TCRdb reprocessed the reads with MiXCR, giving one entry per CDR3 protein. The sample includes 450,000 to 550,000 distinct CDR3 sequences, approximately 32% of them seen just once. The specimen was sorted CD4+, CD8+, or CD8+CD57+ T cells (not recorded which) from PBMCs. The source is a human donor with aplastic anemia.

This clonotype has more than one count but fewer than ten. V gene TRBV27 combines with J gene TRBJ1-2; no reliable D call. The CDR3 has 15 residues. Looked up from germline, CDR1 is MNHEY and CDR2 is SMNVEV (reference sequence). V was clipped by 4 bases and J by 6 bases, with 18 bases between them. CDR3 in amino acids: CASSSSRPDVDGYTF. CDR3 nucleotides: TGTGCCAGCAGTTCCAGTAGGCCCGATGTCGATGGCTACACCTTC.

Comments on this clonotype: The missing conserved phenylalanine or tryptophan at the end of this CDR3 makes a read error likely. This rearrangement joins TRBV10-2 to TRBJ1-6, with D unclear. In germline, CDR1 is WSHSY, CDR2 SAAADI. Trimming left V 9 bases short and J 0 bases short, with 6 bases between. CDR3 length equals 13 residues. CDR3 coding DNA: TGCGCCAGGGGGAGCTCCTATAATTCACCCCTCCACCTT. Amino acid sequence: CARGSSYNSPLHL.

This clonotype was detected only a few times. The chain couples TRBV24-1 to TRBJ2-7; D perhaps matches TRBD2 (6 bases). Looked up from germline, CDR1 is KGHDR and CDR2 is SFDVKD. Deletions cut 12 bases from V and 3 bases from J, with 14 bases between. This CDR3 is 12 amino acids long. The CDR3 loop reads CADKAGGYEQYF. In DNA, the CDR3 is TGTGCCGACAAAGCGGGCGGCTACGAGCAGTACTTC.

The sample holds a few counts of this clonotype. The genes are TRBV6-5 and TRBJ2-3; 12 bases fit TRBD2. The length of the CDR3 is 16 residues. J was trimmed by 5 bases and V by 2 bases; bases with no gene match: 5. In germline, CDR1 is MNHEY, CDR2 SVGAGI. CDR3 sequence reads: CASSYASGRVLDTQYF. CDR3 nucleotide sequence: TGTGCCAGCAGTTACGCTAGCGGGAGGGTCCTAGATACGCAGTATTTT.

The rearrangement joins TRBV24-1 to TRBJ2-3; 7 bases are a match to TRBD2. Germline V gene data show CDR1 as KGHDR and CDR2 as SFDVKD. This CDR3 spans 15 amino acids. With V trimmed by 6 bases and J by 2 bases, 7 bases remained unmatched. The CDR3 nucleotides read TGTGCCACCAGTAGGTGGCGGGGGAACACAGATACGCAGTATTTT. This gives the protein CATSRWRGNTDTQYF.

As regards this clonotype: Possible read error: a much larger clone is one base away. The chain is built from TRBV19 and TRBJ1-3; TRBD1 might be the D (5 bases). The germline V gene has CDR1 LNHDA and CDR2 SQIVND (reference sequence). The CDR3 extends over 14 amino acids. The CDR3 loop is CASSITGAGNTTYF. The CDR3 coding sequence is TGTGCCAGTAGTATAACTGGGGCTGGAAACACCACATATTTT.

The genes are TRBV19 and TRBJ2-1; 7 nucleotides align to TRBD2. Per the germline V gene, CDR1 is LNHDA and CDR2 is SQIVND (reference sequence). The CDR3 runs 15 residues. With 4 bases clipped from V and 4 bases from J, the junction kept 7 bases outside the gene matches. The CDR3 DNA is TGTGCCAGTAGTAGTCTAGCGGATGGGTACAATGAGCAGTTCTTC. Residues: CASSSLADGYNEQFF.

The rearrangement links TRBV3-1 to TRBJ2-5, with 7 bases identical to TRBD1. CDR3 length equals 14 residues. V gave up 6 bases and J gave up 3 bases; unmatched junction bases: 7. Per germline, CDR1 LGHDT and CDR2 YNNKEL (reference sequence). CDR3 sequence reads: CASRPPGQKETQYF. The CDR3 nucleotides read TGTGCCAGCAGGCCGCCGGGACAGAAAGAGACCCAGTACTTC.

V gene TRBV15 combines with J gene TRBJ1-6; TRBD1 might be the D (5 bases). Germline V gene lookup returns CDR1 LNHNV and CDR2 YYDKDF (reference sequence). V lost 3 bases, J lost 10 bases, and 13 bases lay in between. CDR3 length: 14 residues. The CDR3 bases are TGTGCCACCAGCAGTGCCATGACAGCATCACCCCTCCACTTT. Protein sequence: CATSSAMTASPLHF. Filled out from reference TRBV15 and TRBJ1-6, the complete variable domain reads DAMVIQNPRYQVTQFGKPVTLSCSQTLNHNVMYWYQQKSSQAPKLLFHYYDKDFNNEADTPDNFQSRRPNTSFCFLDIRSPGLGDTAMYLCATSSAMTASPLHFGNGTRLTVT.

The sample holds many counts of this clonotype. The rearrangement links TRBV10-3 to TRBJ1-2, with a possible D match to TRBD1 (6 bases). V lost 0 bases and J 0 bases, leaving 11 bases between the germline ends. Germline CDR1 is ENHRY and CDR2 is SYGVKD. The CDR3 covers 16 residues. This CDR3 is CAISESARGTNYGYTF. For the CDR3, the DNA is TGTGCCATCAGTGAGTCGGCCAGGGGAACTAACTATGGCTACACCTTC.

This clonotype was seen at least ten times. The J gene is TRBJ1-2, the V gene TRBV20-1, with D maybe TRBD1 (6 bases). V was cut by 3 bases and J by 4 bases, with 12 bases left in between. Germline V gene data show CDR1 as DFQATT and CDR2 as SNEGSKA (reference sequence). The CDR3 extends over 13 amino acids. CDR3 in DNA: TGCAGTGCTAGGGCAGGGGAGGGCTATGGCTACACCTTC. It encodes CSARAGEGYGYTF.

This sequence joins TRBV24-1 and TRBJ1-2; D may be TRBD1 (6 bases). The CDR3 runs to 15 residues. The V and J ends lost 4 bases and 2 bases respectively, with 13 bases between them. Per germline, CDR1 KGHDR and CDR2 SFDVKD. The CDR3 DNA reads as TGTGCCACCAGTGACCCATTGACAGGAAACTATGGCTACACCTTC. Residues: CATSDPLTGNYGYTF.

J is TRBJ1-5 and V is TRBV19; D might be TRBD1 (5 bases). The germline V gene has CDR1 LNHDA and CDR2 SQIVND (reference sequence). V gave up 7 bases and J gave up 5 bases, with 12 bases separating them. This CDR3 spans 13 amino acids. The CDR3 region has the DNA TGTGCCAGTACCGGGGGGGTTGATCAGCCCCAGCATTTT. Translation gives CASTGGVDQPQHF.

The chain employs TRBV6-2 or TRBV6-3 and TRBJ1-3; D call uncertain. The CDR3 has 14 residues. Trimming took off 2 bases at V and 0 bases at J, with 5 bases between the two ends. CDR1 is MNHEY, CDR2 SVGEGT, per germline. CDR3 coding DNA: TGTGCCAGCAGTTACGCAAACTCTGGAAACACCATATATTTT. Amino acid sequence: CASSYANSGNTIYF.

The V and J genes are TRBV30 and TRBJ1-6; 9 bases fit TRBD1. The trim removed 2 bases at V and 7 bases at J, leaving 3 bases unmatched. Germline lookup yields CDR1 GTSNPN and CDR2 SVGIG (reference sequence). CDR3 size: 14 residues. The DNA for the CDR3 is TGTGCCTGGAGTTCCGGGACAGGGAATTCACCCCTCCACTTT. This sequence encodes CAWSSGTGNSPLHF. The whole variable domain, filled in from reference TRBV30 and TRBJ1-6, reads SQTIHQWPATLVQPVGSPLSLECTVEGTSNPNLYWYRQAAGRGLQLLFYSVGIGQISSEVPQNLSASRPQDRQFILSSKKLLLSDSGFYLCAWSSGTGNSPLHFGNGTRLTVT.

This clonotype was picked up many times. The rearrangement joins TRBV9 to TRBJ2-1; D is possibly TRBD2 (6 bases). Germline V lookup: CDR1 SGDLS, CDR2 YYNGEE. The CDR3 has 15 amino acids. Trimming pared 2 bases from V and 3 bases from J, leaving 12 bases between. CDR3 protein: CASSVIADHYNEQFF. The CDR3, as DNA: TGTGCCAGCAGCGTCATAGCGGATCACTACAATGAGCAGTTCTTC. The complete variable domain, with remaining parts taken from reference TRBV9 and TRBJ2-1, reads DSGVTQTPKHLITATGQRVTLRCSPRSGDLSVYWYQQSLDQGLQFLIQYYNGEERAKGNILERFSAQQFPDLHSELNLSSLELGDSALYFCASSVIADHYNEQFFGPGTRLTVL.

This chain's CDR3 is CASSYDLRESNQPQHF. In DNA form, the CDR3 reads TGTGCCAGCAGTTATGACCTGAGGGAAAGCAATCAGCCCCAGCATTTT. The J gene is TRBJ1-5, the V gene TRBV12-3 or TRBV12-4; no clear D gene. The CDR3 consists of 16 residues. Deletions cut 4 bases from V and 1 base from J, with 14 bases between.

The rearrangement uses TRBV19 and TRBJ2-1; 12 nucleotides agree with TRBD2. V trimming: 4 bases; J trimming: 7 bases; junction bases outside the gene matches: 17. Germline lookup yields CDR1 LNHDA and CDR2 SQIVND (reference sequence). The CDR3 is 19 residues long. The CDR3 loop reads CASSTWSGWRTSGTNEQFF. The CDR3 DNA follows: TGTGCCAGTAGTACGTGGTCCGGGTGGAGGACTAGCGGGACGAATGAGCAGTTCTTC.

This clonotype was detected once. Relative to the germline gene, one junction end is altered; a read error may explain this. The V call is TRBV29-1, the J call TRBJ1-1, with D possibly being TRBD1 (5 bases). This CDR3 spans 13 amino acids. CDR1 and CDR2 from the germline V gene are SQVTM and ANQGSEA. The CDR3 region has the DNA TGCAGCGTCGATAGAGGGGTCGTCACTGAAACTTTCTTT. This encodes CSVDRGVVTETFF.